Presented here are 20 T cell receptor beta chains from one specimen sequenced in a study of human T cells and chemical hapten exposure. A single record per CDR3 protein comes from TCRdb applying MiXCR to the RACE reads. The repertoire holds roughly 380,000 distinct CDR3 sequences, with 4% to 6% as singletons. Time point reported: pre-sensitization, week 0. Treatment noted: therapeutic diphenylcyclopropenone sensitization with weekly scalp DPC. This sample comprised whole blood, obtained in connection with sensitization to the hapten diphenylcyclopropenone (DPC). The receptors were sampled from a woman in her forties or fifties with alopecia areata. Some clones in this sample may be carry-over from other donors' samples.

At least ten counts were recorded for this clonotype. The rearrangement uses TRBV10-3 and TRBJ2-7, with D tentatively TRBD1 or TRBD2 (5 bases each). Germline lookup yields CDR1 ENHRY and CDR2 SYGVKD. This CDR3 is 14 amino acids long. The V and J ends lost 2 bases and 6 bases respectively, with 14 bases between them. The CDR3 region is CAISETGDPGEQYF. For the CDR3, the DNA is TGTGCCATCAGTGAGACCGGGGACCCTGGCGAGCAGTACTTC.

This clonotype occurred a few times. CDR3 in DNA: TGTGCCAGTAGTAACGCAGGGGCACACTATGGCTACACCTTC. It specifies CASSNAGAHYGYTF. V and J are TRBV19 and TRBJ1-2; D possibly corresponds to TRBD1 (6 bases). V dropped 4 bases and J dropped 3 bases, with 12 bases sitting between them. The germline V gene encodes CDR1 LNHDA and CDR2 SQIVND (reference sequence). The CDR3 contains 14 residues.

This clonotype has at least ten counts. J is TRBJ1-1 and V is TRBV12-3 or TRBV12-4; 7 bases match TRBD1. This CDR3 is built from 12 residues. J gave up 11 bases and V 10 bases, and 13 bases lay outside the gene matches. The DNA for the CDR3 is TGTGCCAACATTGGAGGGGGCGGTAGGGCTTTCTTT. Translating gives CANIGGGGRAFF.

This clonotype came up a few times. The V call is TRBV30, the J call TRBJ2-7; D not certain. This CDR3 region has 13 residues. Germline CDR1 and CDR2: GTSNPN and SVGIG (reference sequence). Between the trimmed V and J ends, which lost 3 bases and 3 bases, there was a span of 12 bases. In DNA form, the CDR3 reads TGTGCCTGGAGATTGTCGGAGATCTACGAGCAGTACTTC. It specifies CAWRLSEIYEQYF.

This clonotype was seen only a few times. The rearrangement links TRBV29-1 to TRBJ2-3; 8 bases align to TRBD2. The CDR3 runs to 17 residues. CDR1 and CDR2 (germline): SQVTM, ANQGSEA. Losses at the gene ends were 6 bases for V and 6 bases for J; bases not matched to a gene: 20. The CDR3 here is CSVPLGVAGPTMDTQYF. The CDR3 DNA reads as TGCAGCGTCCCCCTGGGGGTAGCGGGACCTACAATGGATACGCAGTATTTT.

This clonotype was counted only a few times. The chain couples TRBV4-2 to TRBJ2-7, with D maybe TRBD2 (6 bases). The germline V gene has CDR1 LGHNA and CDR2 YNFKEQ. V lost 0 bases to trimming and J lost 0 bases, with 12 bases between them. The CDR3 is made up of 16 amino acids. The CDR3 loop is CASSQEALGGSYEQYF. The CDR3 region has the DNA TGTGCCAGCAGCCAAGAGGCTCTCGGGGGCTCCTACGAGCAGTACTTC.

V usage is TRBV9 and J usage is TRBJ1-1; D is unclear. V was trimmed by 0 bases and J by 1 base, leaving 7 bases between them. CDR3 length: 14 residues. Germline V CDR1 and CDR2: SGDLS, YYNGEE. The chain's CDR3 is CASSVGSTNTEAFF. For the CDR3, the DNA is TGTGCCAGCAGCGTAGGCTCCACGAACACTGAAGCTTTCTTT. The full variable domain, with the rest looked up from reference TRBV9 and TRBJ1-1, is DSGVTQTPKHLITATGQRVTLRCSPRSGDLSVYWYQQSLDQGLQFLIQYYNGEERAKGNILERFSAQQFPDLHSELNLSSLELGDSALYFCASSVGSTNTEAFFGQGTRLTVV.

This clonotype turned up a few times. The chain has TRBV7-9 and TRBJ1-4; no definite D call. V lost 4 bases, J lost 7 bases, and 19 bases lay in between. This CDR3 contains 16 residues. Germline-derived CDR1 and CDR2 are SEHNR and FQNEAQ (reference sequence). This CDR3 reads CASSSKDGVQSEKLFF. The CDR3 bases are TGTGCCAGCAGCTCGAAAGATGGGGTACAGTCTGAAAAACTGTTTTTT.

This chain joins TRBV20-1 and TRBJ1-1, with a weak D call TRBD1 (6 bases). Germline V gene lookup returns CDR1 DFQATT and CDR2 SNEGSKA (reference sequence). V gave up 6 bases and J gave up 4 bases, with 12 bases separating them. The CDR3 totals 12 residues. CDR3 loop: CSAVLGATEAFF. The CDR3 bases are TGCAGTGCCGTCCTGGGGGCCACTGAAGCTTTCTTT.

This clonotype was recorded at least ten times. The rearrangement links TRBV10-3 to TRBJ2-3; 10 positions agree with TRBD1. The CDR3 loop spans 14 amino acids. Germline CDR1 reads ENHRY; CDR2 reads SYGVKD. After removal of 4 bases from V and 4 bases from J, the junction contained 2 bases not matched to a gene. In DNA, the CDR3 is TGTGCCATCAGTGTCGGACAGGGGGCAGATACGCAGTATTTT. Translated, it gives CAISVGQGADTQYF.

At least ten counts were recorded for this clonotype. DNA of the CDR3: TGTGCCAGCAGCGGAGTTAGCGGCGGGGCTCCAGATACGCAGTATTTT. Protein: CASSGVSGGAPDTQYF. The chain employs TRBV9 and TRBJ2-3; D perhaps matches TRBD2 (6 bases). The CDR3 contains 16 residues. Trimming took 3 bases from V and 4 from J, leaving 18 bases between them. Germline V gene lookup returns CDR1 SGDLS and CDR2 YYNGEE.

This clonotype was recorded many times. The V gene is TRBV7-9, the J gene TRBJ2-1, with 11 bases aligning to TRBD2. The length of the CDR3 is 14 residues. The V segment lost 3 bases and the J segment 7 bases; nucleotides outside the gene matches: 2. Germline values: CDR1 SEHNR, CDR2 FQNEAQ (reference sequence). CDR3 region: CASSLGLAENEQFF. DNA for the CDR3: TGTGCCAGCAGCTTGGGACTAGCGGAGAATGAGCAGTTCTTC.

This clonotype has at least ten counts. This chain uses TRBV6-5 with TRBJ2-7; no reliable D call. Trimming pared 5 bases from V and 2 bases from J, leaving 13 bases between. The CDR3 is 14 amino acids. Germline loops: CDR1 MNHEY, CDR2 SVGAGI. The CDR3 region has the DNA TGTGCCAGCAGTCTCAGTGGGCCAGCCTACGAGCAGTACTTC. It encodes CASSLSGPAYEQYF.

This clonotype was observed at least ten times. J is TRBJ2-1 and V is TRBV29-1; D not certain. Germline CDR1 SQVTM, CDR2 ANQGSEA. Trimming shortened V by 4 bases and J by 1 base, and 2 bases separated the two germline ends. This CDR3 has 11 residues. The CDR3 sequence: CSVVSYNEQFF. CDR3 DNA sequence: TGCAGCGTTGTGTCCTACAATGAGCAGTTCTTC.

Ten or more counts support this clonotype. V is TRBV6-2 or TRBV6-3 and J is TRBJ2-1; D may correspond to TRBD1 or TRBD2 (6 bases each). This CDR3 comprises 16 residues. Trimming took off 7 bases at V and 4 bases at J, with 20 bases between the two ends. From germline, CDR1 is MNHEY and CDR2 SVGEGT. The CDR3 is CASTTRAGGPYNEQFF. In DNA, the CDR3 is TGTGCCAGCACCACTAGAGCCGGGGGCCCGTACAATGAGCAGTTCTTC.

This clonotype was recorded many times. The chain uses TRBV27 and TRBJ2-4; either TRBD1 or TRBD2 may supply D (5 bases each). Germline CDR1 MNHEY, CDR2 SMNVEV (reference sequence). This CDR3 is 15 amino acids long. The V gene lost 4 bases and the J gene lost 9 bases, with 19 bases spanning the gap. CDR3 bases: TGTGCCAGCAGTTCCCCGGGACCGCCGAGAGGCATTCAGTACTTC. Protein sequence: CASSSPGPPRGIQYF.

Many counts were recorded for this clonotype. The chain joins TRBV6-2 or TRBV6-3 to TRBJ2-7; D unclear. The germline V gene has CDR1 MNHEY and CDR2 SVGEGT. The V and J ends lost 6 bases and 3 bases respectively, with 12 bases between them. The CDR3 runs to 13 residues. The CDR3 spells CASSFVSFYEQYF. CDR3 nucleotides: TGTGCCAGCAGCTTCGTCAGCTTCTACGAGCAGTACTTC.

This clonotype was found many times. The CDR3 sequence is CASKGQGFSGANVLTF. The CDR3 DNA is TGTGCCAGCAAGGGACAGGGCTTCTCTGGGGCCAACGTCCTGACTTTC. The chain employs TRBV6-5 and TRBJ2-6, with TRBD1 matching 9 bases. The germline CDR1 and CDR2 sequences are MNHEY and SVGAGI. The CDR3 extends over 16 amino acids. J lost 0 bases, V lost 7 bases, and 4 bases had no gene match.

This clonotype was counted at least ten times. This chain uses TRBV10-3 with TRBJ2-5; TRBD1 aligns across 8 bases. Germline V CDR1 and CDR2: ENHRY, SYGVKD. The CDR3 is made up of 13 amino acids. V trimming: 9 bases; J trimming: 5 bases; junction bases outside the gene matches: 8. Here the CDR3 DNA reads TGTGCCATTAGGGGACAGGCGGGGGAGACCCAGTACTTC. It is translated as CAIRGQAGETQYF.

This clonotype was detected many times. The genes are TRBV5-1 and TRBJ1-4; D gene uncertain. CDR3 size: 16 residues. Trimming shortened V by 0 bases and J by 3 bases, and 12 bases separated the two germline ends. Per germline, CDR1 SGHRS and CDR2 YFSETQ. CDR3 protein: CASSLVRPAANEKLFF. The CDR3 DNA is TGCGCCAGCAGCTTGGTGAGGCCGGCGGCTAATGAAAAACTGTTTTTT.